This T cell receptor beta chain was sequenced for a study of T cells in Graves' hyperthyroidism and ophthalmopathy. Whole-study results and caveats: Most expanded thyroid clonotypes above 0.001 also appeared in blood. Prediction of ophthalmopathy progression came a median around 6 months pre-onset.

Germline V gene lookup returns CDR1 MGHRA and CDR2 YSYEKL. The CDR3 has 12 amino acids. Trimming removed 2 bases at V and 4 bases at J, with 5 bases between. Template material for amplifying TCR beta CDR3 regions consisted of RNA transcripts. With the HTBI primer set, the TCR CDR3 went through a first round of RT-PCR. TCRdb re-derived calls from the multiplex PCR reads in MiXCR, one entry per CDR3 protein. The data hold 500,000 or so distinct CDR3 sequences, with about 15% observed a single time. This clonotype was counted a few times. Antigen unknown. Disease lasting under 3 months, a NOSPECS grade of at least 4, and a Clinical Activity Score of at least 3 were features of the ophthalmopathy patients. PBMCs came from around 10 ml fresh peripheral blood.

This receptor was obtained from a woman between 18 and 30 years old with Graves' ophthalmopathy. The material sequenced was blood. J is TRBJ2-5 and V is TRBV4-1; no reliable D call. This CDR3 is CASSQLGETQYF. CDR3 nucleotides: TGCGCCAGCAGCCAACTCGGAGAGACCCAGTACTTC.